One sample yielded the 10 T cell receptor beta chains listed below, sequenced in a study of regulatory T cells in long-lasting Graves disease. Time point here: persistent/refractory GD, antithyroid drugs over 5 years with positive TRAb. Isolated PBMC RNA provided the starting material for the TCR library. Combining iRepertoire HTBI primers with Arm-PCR of CDR3 regions, the authors built TCR beta libraries. TCRdb called the multiplex PCR reads again in MiXCR, with one record for every CDR3 protein. This sample has 250,000 to 300,000 distinct CDR3 sequences, with roughly a fifth found just once. Here the sequenced sample was peripheral blood mononuclear cells (PBMCs), taken when the disease was refractory, from a patient treated with antithyroid drugs. The receptor set was obtained from a female donor with Graves disease.

In the case of this clonotype: Since a much larger clone is just one base distant, this may be a read error. The J gene is TRBJ1-5, the V gene TRBV20-1, with 8 bases aligning to TRBD1. The CDR3 runs 14 residues. Germline lookup yields CDR1 DFQATT and CDR2 SNEGSKA (reference sequence). Here the CDR3 DNA reads TGCAATGCTAGAGCGGGACAGGGCAATCAGCCCCAGCATTTT. It translates to CNARAGQGNQPQHF.

The count of this clonotype is one. The DNA of the CDR3 is TGTGCCATCAGTGAGCTGGGACAGGGTAATGAAAAACTGTTTTTT. Translating it yields CAISELGQGNEKLFF. J is TRBJ1-4 and V is TRBV10-3; 9 nucleotides match TRBD1. Germline V gene sequence: CDR1 ENHRY, CDR2 SYGVKD. J lost 4 bases, V lost 2 bases, and 2 bases had no gene match. The CDR3 is 15 residues long.

This rearrangement joins TRBV29-1 to TRBJ1-2, with 8 positions matching TRBD1. Germline lookup yields CDR1 SQVTM and CDR2 ANQGSEA. With V trimmed by 1 base and J by 5 bases, 6 bases remained unmatched. This CDR3 is built from 14 residues. The CDR3 is CSVEVRGQEYGYTF. The CDR3 DNA sequence: TGCAGCGTTGAAGTAAGGGGACAGGAGTATGGCTACACCTTC.

The J gene is TRBJ2-7, the V gene TRBV12-3 or TRBV12-4; a possible D gene is TRBD2 (5 bases). This CDR3 comprises 16 residues. Between the trimmed V and J ends, which lost 3 bases and 3 bases, there was a span of 18 bases. The CDR3 DNA sequence: TGTGCCAGCAGTTTGTTTAGAACCGAGGGAATCTACGAGCAGTACTTC. As protein: CASSLFRTEGIYEQYF.

This clonotype came up a few times. The chain has TRBV20-1 and TRBJ2-2, with D possibly TRBD2 on 6 matching bases. The V end was cut by 4 bases, the J end by 3 bases, with 12 bases between. The CDR3 has 14 residues. Germline V gene lookup returns CDR1 DFQATT and CDR2 SNEGSKA (reference sequence). The CDR3 protein is CSATDYGDTGELFF. In DNA, the CDR3 is TGCAGTGCTACGGACTACGGGGACACCGGGGAGCTGTTTTTT.

This clonotype was detected only once. A much more abundant neighbour one base away suggests this may be a read error. No conserved phenylalanine or tryptophan is present at the end of the CDR3, so a read error is the likely explanation. The chain joins TRBV9 to TRBJ1-1; D remains unclear. With 4 bases removed from V and 11 bases from J, the gap between germline ends came to 24 bases. CDR1 and CDR2 from the germline V gene are SGDLS and YYNGEE. The CDR3 spans 15 residues. The CDR3 nucleotides read TGTGCCAGCAGCCCACCTCCCCCGTGGGATCGGAAGGCTTTCCTT. Its translation: CASSPPPPWDRKAFL.

This clonotype has ten or more counts. The rearrangement joins TRBV27 to TRBJ1-2; 7 bases are a match to TRBD1. Germline trimming cut 5 bases from V and 3 bases from J; bases unmatched to any gene: 3. CDR3 size: 13 residues. Germline V gene lookup returns CDR1 MNHEY and CDR2 SMNVEV (reference sequence). The CDR3 sequence: CASSTGQDYGYTF. CDR3 nucleotides: TGTGCCAGCAGTACCGGACAGGACTATGGCTACACCTTC.

This clonotype has more than one count but fewer than ten. The DNA for the CDR3 is TGTGCCAGCAGCTTGTGGGGGGGCACACAAGAGACCCAGTACTTC. The encoded protein is CASSLWGGTQETQYF. The V gene is TRBV5-4, the J gene TRBJ2-5; TRBD2 is a possible D gene (7 bases). Germline V lookup: CDR1 SGHNT, CDR2 YYREEE (reference sequence). Trimming removed 1 base at V and 2 bases at J, with 12 bases between. The CDR3 sequence is 15 residues long. Full variable domain (remainder filled in from reference TRBV5-4 and TRBJ2-5): ETGVTQSPTHLIKTRGQQVTLRCSSQSGHNTVSWYQQALGQGPQFIFQYYREEENGRGNFPPRFSGLQFPNYSSELNVNALELDDSALYLCASSLWGGTQETQYFGPGTRLLVL.

The rearrangement uses TRBV9 and TRBJ2-7, with D perhaps TRBD2 (5 bases). V lost 2 bases, J lost 6 bases, and 18 bases lay in between. Germline loops: CDR1 SGDLS, CDR2 YYNGEE. CDR3 size: 15 residues. CDR3 region: CASSVAGLVDGEQYF. The CDR3 DNA reads TGTGCCAGCAGCGTGGCGGGTCTCGTCGACGGCGAGCAGTACTTC.

This clonotype turned up a few times. The gene calls are TRBV27 and TRBJ2-7, with no clear D. The V end was cut by 6 bases, the J end by 2 bases, with 17 bases between. This CDR3 spans 15 amino acids. The germline gives CDR1 MNHEY, CDR2 SMNVEV (reference sequence). CDR3 DNA sequence: TGTGCCAGCAGAGGAGTATGGGGAAACCCCTACGAGCAGTACTTC. Residues: CASRGVWGNPYEQYF.